Reported below is one TCR beta chain. Its antigen is as yet unknown. The V end was cut by 10 bases, the J end by 9 bases, with 19 bases between. The length of the CDR3 is 13 residues. In germline, CDR1 is SNHLY, CDR2 FYNNEI. The template was genomic DNA from peripheral blood, not RNA. Multiplex touch-down PCR with TRB-A/B primers amplified rearranged V-D-J TRB sequences. TCRdb re-called the multiplex PCR reads with MiXCR, one entry per CDR3 protein. Among 15,000 to 20,000 distinct CDR3 sequences, 35% to 40% were seen once, and the ten largest hold over 15%. This sample was included in a study of T cell repertoires in aging, cancer and after chemotherapy. General observations from the study: The repertoire data cannot show anything about immunological memory following chemotherapy.

This receptor was taken from a human donor with a solid tumor. Sequencing was performed on blood. The chain carries TRBV2 and TRBJ2-1; possibly TRBD1 or TRBD2 for D (6 bases each). CDR3 loop: CATLPTGTREQFF. The DNA for the CDR3 is TGTGCCACCCTTCCTACAGGGACTCGTGAGCAGTTCTTC. Supplemented by reference TRBV2 and TRBJ2-1, the full variable domain reads EPEVTQTPSHQVTQMGQEVILRCVPISNHLYFYWYRQILGQKVEFLVSFYNNEISEKSEIFDDQFSVERPDGSNFTLKIRSTKLEDSAMYFCATLPTGTREQFFGPGTRLTVL.